These T cell receptor beta chains were read from a single sample in a study of patients and donors after allogeneic stem cell transplantation. In TCRdb, the RT-PCR reads were re-called with MiXCR into one record per CDR3 protein. In the table there are about 410,000 distinct CDR3 sequences, roughly 17% of which are singletons. Sample: blood, either unsorted or a sorted T cell fraction (not recorded which). These receptors came from a human donor who was either an allogeneic HSCT recipient or a stem cell or donor lymphocyte infusion donor (not recorded which). It is not recorded whose cells these are; they may come from a transplant donor. CDR3s include the opening cysteine and the closing phenylalanine or tryptophan. The order of the fields is V gene, J gene, D gene, clone size, CDR3 protein, CDR3 DNA. A D gene is named only where the DNA matches it firmly. Size tells how often a clone was seen (once, few, many) or the class of an expanded clone, and some rows leave it out.

>TRBV18|TRBJ1-2|.|.
CASSPQENYGYTF
TGTGCCAGCTCACCACAGGAAAACTATGGCTACACCTTC
>TRBV5-1|TRBJ2-3|.|few
CASSLGRSSTDTQYF
TGCGCCAGCAGCTTGGGGCGGTCTAGCACAGATACGCAGTATTTT
>TRBV5-1|TRBJ2-3|.|.
CASSLGHPNTDTQYF
TGCGCCAGCAGCTTGGGGCACCCGAACACAGATACGCAGTATTTT
>TRBV6-1|TRBJ1-5|TRBD1|.
CASSTGDNQPQHF
TGTGCCAGCAGTACAGGGGACAATCAGCCCCAGCATTTT
>TRBV7-6|TRBJ2-7|.|few
CASSLRPGKYEQYF
TGTGCCAGCAGCTTGAGGCCAGGGAAGTACGAGCAGTACTTC
>TRBV6-5|TRBJ1-6|.|.
CASSYSMDIHSSYNSPLHF
TGTGCCAGCAGTTACTCGATGGACATCCATAGCTCCTATAATTCACCCCTCCACTTT
>TRBV15|TRBJ2-5|TRBD2|few
CATSRDSGETQYF
TGTGCCACCAGCAGAGATAGCGGGGAGACCCAGTACTTC
>TRBV6-6|TRBJ2-7|.|.
CASNPVPGSEQYF
TGTGCCAGCAACCCGGTACCCGGCTCCGAGCAGTACTTC
>TRBV30|TRBJ2-1|TRBD2|.
CAWSRDRLAGGPGEQFF
TGTGCCTGGAGCAGGGATCGACTAGCGGGAGGGCCGGGGGAGCAGTTCTTC
>TRBV20-1|TRBJ2-7|.|few
CSARSTSLDEQYF
TGCAGTGCTAGATCTACGTCCTTGGACGAGCAGTACTTC
>TRBV5-1|TRBJ2-1|.|many
CASSLGRPYNEQFF
TGCGCCAGCAGCTTGGGACGTCCCTACAATGAGCAGTTCTTC
>TRBV9|TRBJ2-1|.|few
CASSTRGDPSYNEQFF
TGTGCCAGCAGCACTAGGGGGGACCCCTCCTACAATGAGCAGTTCTTC
>TRBV5-1|TRBJ1-5|TRBD1|.
CASSLEFRDRGCNQPQHF
TGCGCCAGCAGCTTGGAATTCCGAGACAGGGGTTGCAATCAGCCCCAGCATTTT
>TRBV2|TRBJ2-7|TRBD2|few
CASSVGGGTFSYEQYF
TGTGCCAGCAGTGTAGGCGGGGGGACTTTTTCCTACGAGCAGTACTTC
>TRBV2|TRBJ1-2|.|few
CALKGEEEGYTF
TGTGCCTTGAAGGGGGAAGAGGAAGGCTACACCTTC
>TRBV5-5|TRBJ2-2|TRBD2|few
CASSPRAVAGVTGELFF
TGTGCCAGCAGCCCACGGGCGGTAGCGGGAGTTACCGGGGAGCTGTTTTTT
>TRBV20-1|TRBJ2-7|.|.
CSNNGRRGEYEQYF
TGCAGCAACAACGGACGGAGGGGGGAGTACGAGCAGTACTTC
>TRBV12-3/TRBV12-4|TRBJ1-2|.|.
CASSFRGLNYGYTF
TGTGCCAGCAGTTTCCGGGGACTTAACTATGGCTACACCTTC
>TRBV6-5|TRBJ2-1|TRBD1|many
CASSYASGTGANEQFF
TGTGCCAGCAGTTACGCTAGTGGGACAGGGGCGAATGAGCAGTTCTTC
>TRBV9|TRBJ2-7|TRBD1|few
CASSVETGVNYEQYF
TGTGCCAGCAGCGTAGAGACAGGGGTCAACTACGAGCAGTACTTC
>TRBV24-1|TRBJ2-2|.|few
CATSGPNTGELFF
TGTGCCACCTCTGGACCGAACACCGGGGAGCTGTTTTTT
>TRBV12-3/TRBV12-4|TRBJ2-7|TRBD2|many
CASSFNGGTYEQYF
TGTGCCAGCAGTTTCAACGGGGGGACCTACGAGCAGTACTTC
>TRBV12-3/TRBV12-4|TRBJ1-1|TRBD1|many
CASTPGQQPTEAFF
TGTGCCAGCACTCCGGGACAGCAACCCACTGAAGCTTTCTTT
>TRBV6-4|TRBJ1-2|TRBD1|many
CASSVQDRAENGYTF
TGTGCCAGCAGTGTTCAAGACAGGGCGGAGAATGGCTACACCTTC
>TRBV20-1|TRBJ2-4|TRBD1|few
CSARGTGGSSTLAKNIQYF
TGCAGTGCTAGAGGGACAGGGGGATCGAGCACTCTAGCCAAAAACATTCAGTACTTC
>TRBV4-1|TRBJ2-5|.|.
CASSQETRGQETQYF
TGCGCCAGCAGCCAAGAAACCCGGGGGCAAGAGACCCAGTACTTC
>TRBV7-7|TRBJ2-1|.|.
CASSLEGFINGQFF
TGTGCCAGCAGCTTAGAGGGGTTCATCAATGGGCAGTTCTTC
>TRBV28|TRBJ1-2|.|.
CASSFSPYYGYTF
TGTGCCAGCAGTTTCTCACCCTACTATGGCTACACCTTC
>TRBV20-1|TRBJ2-7|.|.
CSARAHSGPHSYEQYF
TGCAGTGCTAGAGCCCATAGCGGACCACACTCCTACGAGCAGTACTTC
>TRBV7-8|TRBJ2-1|.|few
CASSLVRGGRGYNEQFF
TGTGCCAGCAGCTTAGTTCGCGGAGGGCGAGGGTACAATGAGCAGTTCTTC
>TRBV14|TRBJ2-1|TRBD2|few
CASSQELAAIGGEQFF
TGTGCCAGCAGCCAAGAACTAGCGGCGATCGGGGGTGAGCAGTTCTTC
>TRBV7-2|TRBJ2-3|.|many
CASSLAPPLWTRTDTQYF
TGTGCCAGCAGCTTAGCCCCCCCGTTATGGACCCGCACAGATACGCAGTATTTT
>TRBV4-2|TRBJ2-5|.|few
CASSQEGSPSQETQYF
TGTGCCAGCAGCCAAGAGGGTTCGCCTTCCCAAGAGACCCAGTACTTC
>TRBV12-3/TRBV12-4|TRBJ1-2|.|few
CASSLMGVDYGYTF
TGTGCCAGCAGTTTAATGGGGGTTGACTATGGCTACACCTTC
>TRBV6-5|TRBJ1-5|TRBD1|.
CASSYDRANQPQHF
TGTGCCAGCAGTTACGACAGGGCAAATCAGCCCCAGCATTTT
>TRBV19|TRBJ2-7|TRBD2|.
CATSGTSGPYEQYF
TGTGCCACCTCCGGGACTAGCGGACCCTACGAGCAGTACTTC
>TRBV12-3/TRBV12-4|TRBJ1-1|.|.
CASRGLGTSKAFF
TGTGCCAGCAGGGGATTGGGGACATCAAAAGCTTTCTTT
>TRBV3-1|TRBJ2-2|.|.
CASSHRAASSTGELFF
TGTGCCAGCAGCCACCGGGCGGCATCCTCCACCGGGGAGCTGTTTTTT
>TRBV11-2|TRBJ2-5|TRBD2|few
CASSPPVSGFKTQYF
TGTGCCAGCAGCCCCCCGGTTAGCGGGTTTAAGACCCAGTACTTC
>TRBV9|TRBJ1-1|.|.
CASSAGDDTEAFF
TGTGCCAGCAGCGCAGGGGACGACACTGAAGCTTTCTTT
>TRBV7-9|TRBJ1-2|.|.
CASAYGDGFSYGYTF
TGTGCCAGCGCCTACGGGGACGGGTTTAGCTATGGCTACACCTTC
>TRBV28|TRBJ2-5|.|.
CASSLLVGQETQYF
TGTGCCAGCAGTTTATTAGTCGGACAAGAGACCCAGTACTTC
>TRBV7-8|TRBJ1-5|TRBD1|many
CASSRDRGRQPQHF
TGTGCCAGCAGCCGGGACAGGGGGCGTCAGCCCCAGCATTTT
>TRBV5-6|TRBJ2-1|.|.
CASSQDSFGEQFF
TGTGCCAGCAGCCAGGACAGTTTCGGTGAGCAGTTCTTC
>TRBV12-3/TRBV12-4|TRBJ1-1|TRBD1|.
CASSLTGGLTEAFF
TGTGCCAGCAGTTTAACAGGGGGCTTGACTGAAGCTTTCTTT
>TRBV11-2|TRBJ2-7|.|.
CASSLTIGYEQYF
TGTGCCAGCAGCTTAACAATTGGCTACGAGCAGTACTTC
>TRBV5-4|TRBJ2-5|TRBD2|few
CASSRVTPGLAEETQYF
TGTGCCAGCAGCCGAGTTACACCGGGACTAGCGGAAGAGACCCAGTACTTC
>TRBV7-9|TRBJ2-1|TRBD2|few
CASSLAWAGRAYNEQFF
TGTGCCAGCAGCTTAGCGTGGGCAGGGAGGGCATACAATGAGCAGTTCTTC
>TRBV5-1|TRBJ2-1|.|.
CASSNDGSSYNEQFF
TGCGCCAGCAGCAACGACGGGAGCTCCTACAATGAGCAGTTCTTC
>TRBV5-1|TRBJ2-3|.|.
CASSPITSRHTDTQYF
TGCGCCAGCAGCCCCATCACTAGTCGGCACACAGATACGCAGTATTTT
>TRBV2|TRBJ2-7|TRBD2|.
CASSEEREVYEQYF
TGTGCCAGCAGTGAGGAGCGGGAGGTTTACGAGCAGTACTTC
>TRBV7-9|TRBJ2-5|.|few
CASSRVIGVGQETQYF
TGTGCCAGCAGCCGCGTGATTGGGGTAGGGCAAGAGACCCAGTACTTC